The text below deals with one T cell receptor beta chain. Antigen unknown. The data stem from a study of T-cell memory formation after mild COVID-19. Study at large: Clusters were largely donor specific. General observations from the study: CD4/CD8 balance characterized clones contracting day 15 to 85, and CD4+ skew characterized later expanders. There were some responding clones in pre-infection memory, which suggested that cross-reactive memory had joined.

TCRdb reanalysed the 5' RACE reads using MiXCR and keeps one entry per CDR3 protein. This sample carries 150,000 to 200,000 distinct CDR3 sequences, 16% of them seen once, and the ten largest clones take around 2%. This TCR was sampled from an adult woman who had mild COVID-19 (a few samples of this study predate the infection). Cell type and time point are not known. Sequences were obtained from PBMCs or a T cell subset sorted from them (not recorded which).

CDR3 region: CASSLAYQGETQYF. The CDR3 DNA reads as TGTGCCAGCAGCTTAGCGTATCAAGGGGAGACCCAGTACTTC. V gene TRBV7-8 combines with J gene TRBJ2-5; D remains ambiguous. Germline values: CDR1 SGHVS, CDR2 FQNEAQ. The CDR3 is 14 residues long. Trimming pared 0 bases from V and 5 bases from J, leaving 10 bases between.